These 20 T cell receptor beta chains were all obtained from the same sample, sequenced in a study of T cells in Graves' hyperthyroidism and ophthalmopathy. Authors of the study amplified TCR beta CDR3 regions from RNA transcripts. HTBI primers were employed in a first-round RT-PCR of the TCR CDR3. TCRdb recomputed calls from the multiplex PCR reads with MiXCR, one row per CDR3 protein. The data contain a few hundred thousand distinct CDR3 sequences, around 20% of them seen just once; the ten biggest clones take up more than 20%. The specimen was blood. Every receptor here comes from a man aged 18 to 30 with Graves' hyperthyroidism.

The rearrangement uses TRBV28 and TRBJ2-7, with 7 nucleotides matching TRBD2. The CDR3 has 14 amino acids. The J segment lost 0 bases and the V segment lost 6 bases, leaving 5 bases of the junction unmatched. From germline, CDR1 is MDHEN and CDR2 SYDVKM. This CDR3 reads CASRPGGSSYEQYF. CDR3 nucleotide sequence: TGTGCCAGCAGACCGGGAGGAAGCTCCTACGAGCAGTACTTC. Together with reference TRBV28 and TRBJ2-7, the CDR3 gives the full variable domain: DVKVTQSSRYLVKRTGEKVFLECVQDMDHENMFWYRQDPGLGLRLIYFSYDVKMKEKGDIPEGYSVSREKKERFSLILESASTNQTSMYLCASRPGGSSYEQYFGPGTRLTVT.

Many counts were recorded for this clonotype. This chain uses TRBV29-1 with TRBJ2-2; D unclear. CDR3 length: 11 residues. Trimming left V 5 bases short and J 5 bases short, with 6 bases between. Per germline, CDR1 SQVTM and CDR2 ANQGSEA. CDR3 nucleotides: TGCAGCGTTATCCAGACCGGGGAGCTGTTTTTT. It specifies CSVIQTGELFF.

DNA for the CDR3: TGTGCCACCAGTGAATCTACAGCGAAACAAGAGACCCAGTACTTC. Translating gives CATSESTAKQETQYF. The chain carries TRBV24-1 and TRBJ2-5; D is unresolved. V was cut by 4 bases and J by 2 bases, with 13 bases left in between. This CDR3 contains 15 residues. Germline loops: CDR1 KGHDR, CDR2 SFDVKD.

This clonotype showed up many times. This chain joins TRBV27 and TRBJ2-5; possibly TRBD2 for D (5 bases). The germline V gene encodes CDR1 MNHEY and CDR2 SMNVEV (reference sequence). V was clipped by 3 bases and J by 2 bases, with 10 bases between them. The CDR3 is made up of 14 amino acids. CDR3 in DNA: TGTGCCAGCAGTTTCGTCGGGGTTCAAGAGACCCAGTACTTC. Protein: CASSFVGVQETQYF.

This clonotype showed up just a few times. The CDR3 does not close with the conserved phenylalanine or tryptophan, likely indicating a read error. V usage is TRBV12-3 or TRBV12-4 and J usage is TRBJ1-5; TRBD1 agrees at 7 bases. J gave up 3 bases and V 5 bases, and 10 bases lay outside the gene matches. The CDR3 is 16 residues long. The DNA for the CDR3 is TGTGCCAGCAGTCCCCCGTGGACAGGACTCAATCAGCCCCAGCATTCT. This sequence encodes CASSPPWTGLNQPQHS.

This clonotype was detected many times. CDR3 protein: CASSHRNTEAFF. CDR3 coding DNA: TGTGCCAGCAGTCACAGGAACACTGAAGCTTTCTTT. The V call is TRBV6-5, the J call TRBJ1-1; no firm D call. Germline values: CDR1 MNHEY, CDR2 SVGAGI. The CDR3 extends over 12 amino acids. The V and J ends lost 5 bases and 1 base respectively, with 5 bases between them.

In this sample, this clonotype turned up a few times. V is TRBV6-2 or TRBV6-3 and J is TRBJ1-2; possible D gene TRBD1, 5 bases. Trimming removed 7 bases at V and 3 bases at J, with 18 bases between. In germline, CDR1 is MNHEY, CDR2 SVGEGT. The CDR3 is 15 amino acids. The DNA of the CDR3 is TGTGCCAGCACCCTCCTGTCCGGGACCCACTATGGCTACACCTTC. Translating it yields CASTLLSGTHYGYTF.

Comment on this clonotype: One junction end disagrees with the germline gene, perhaps due to a read error. The rearrangement joins TRBV28 to TRBJ2-7; no definite D call. Germline V gene data show CDR1 as MDHEN and CDR2 as SYDVKM. There are 14 residues in the CDR3. CDR3 coding DNA: TGTGCCAGCAGTTTAAACCGGTTTGGCGACGAGCATTACTTC. Its translation: CASSLNRFGDEHYF.

This clonotype has a count of ten or more. The chain is built from TRBV10-1 and TRBJ1-1; no clear D. There are 13 residues in the CDR3. The ends were cut back, 6 bases at V and 0 bases at J, with 8 bases in the middle. CDR1 and CDR2 from the germline V gene are WNHNN and SYGVQD (reference sequence). Here the CDR3 reads CASRPSVNTEAFF. CDR3 DNA sequence: TGCGCCAGCAGACCGTCGGTGAACACTGAAGCTTTCTTT.

V and J are TRBV19 and TRBJ2-7; either TRBD1 or TRBD2 may supply D (5 bases each). The tail of the sequence fits TRBJ2-5 better, so the J call may be wrong. This CDR3 has 14 amino acids. Germline V gene sequence: CDR1 LNHDA, CDR2 SQIVND (reference sequence). The CDR3 DNA is TGTGCCAGTAACGCCGGGACCCGTCAAGAGACCCAGTACTTC. This translates into CASNAGTRQETQYF.

The CDR3 region is CASSLGDSFFRYEQYF. CDR3 bases: TGTGCCAGCAGTTTAGGAGACAGTTTTTTCCGATACGAGCAGTACTTC. This chain joins TRBV12-3 or TRBV12-4 and TRBJ2-7, with D tentatively TRBD1 (5 bases). V shed 1 base and J shed 4 bases, with 17 bases lying between them. This CDR3 comprises 16 residues.

This clonotype was counted many times. V is TRBV27 and J is TRBJ1-1; 8 positions match TRBD1. The CDR3 is made up of 13 amino acids. The germline CDR1 and CDR2 sequences are MNHEY and SMNVEV (reference sequence). V trimming: 8 bases; J trimming: 0 bases; junction bases outside the gene matches: 2. CDR3 nucleotides: TGTGCCAGCCGGACAGGGATGAACACTGAAGCTTTCTTT. Protein sequence: CASRTGMNTEAFF.

This clonotype appeared a few times. This chain connects TRBV10-3 to TRBJ1-6, with 9 bases lining up with TRBD1. The V and J ends lost 8 bases and 7 bases, in that order; junction bases with no gene match: 9. Germline CDR1 is ENHRY and CDR2 is SYGVKD. The CDR3 is made up of 15 amino acids. In DNA, the CDR3 is TGTGCCATCGGGCTACAGGGGGCGCAGAATTCACCCCTCCACTTT. Protein: CAIGLQGAQNSPLHF.

This chain joins TRBV12-3 or TRBV12-4 and TRBJ2-2; 12 positions match TRBD2. The ends lost 3 bases at V and 3 bases at J; junction bases unmatched: 8. The CDR3 totals 18 residues. CDR3: CASSFGTSGSLDTGELFF. CDR3 DNA sequence: TGTGCCAGCAGTTTCGGGACTAGCGGGTCCCTCGACACCGGGGAGCTGTTTTTT.

This clonotype came up once. The J gene is TRBJ1-1, the V gene TRBV20-1, with D tentatively TRBD1 (6 bases). The germline gives CDR1 DFQATT, CDR2 SNEGSKA (reference sequence). Between the trimmed V and J ends, which lost 6 bases and 9 bases, there was a span of 14 bases. The CDR3 runs 11 residues. The CDR3 reads CSAPAGTQAFF. The CDR3 DNA reads TGCAGTGCCCCCGCCGGGACACAAGCTTTCTTT.

V and J are TRBV29-1 and TRBJ2-7; D call uncertain. Germline V gives CDR1 SQVTM, CDR2 ANQGSEA. The V end lost 6 bases, the J end lost 3 bases, and 9 bases lay between the germline ends. There are 11 residues in the CDR3. The CDR3 is CSVFDNYEQYF. The CDR3 nucleotides read TGCAGCGTCTTCGACAACTACGAGCAGTACTTC.

This clonotype was seen more than once but under ten times. The V gene is TRBV6-2 or TRBV6-3, the J gene TRBJ1-2; unclear D gene. This CDR3 spans 15 amino acids. Germline values: CDR1 MNHEY, CDR2 SVGEGT. V shed 2 bases and J shed 6 bases, with 16 bases lying between them. The CDR3 reads CASSYPRLGSDGYTF. In DNA form, the CDR3 reads TGTGCCAGCAGTTACCCGCGCCTGGGGTCCGATGGCTACACCTTC.

This clonotype was picked up a small number of times. The rearrangement joins TRBV6-1 to TRBJ2-7; D call uncertain. V was cut by 0 bases and J by 1 base, with 4 bases left in between. The CDR3 sequence is 13 residues long. The germline CDR1 and CDR2 sequences are MNHNS and SASEGT. The CDR3 region is CASSEARSYEQYF. The CDR3 DNA is TGTGCCAGCAGTGAAGCGCGGTCCTACGAGCAGTACTTC.

This clonotype was recorded a few times. The CDR3 nucleotides are TGTGCCAGCATTGACAGGGTCGGAGGCTACACCTTC. As protein: CASIDRVGGYTF. This rearrangement joins TRBV12-3 or TRBV12-4 to TRBJ1-2; 7 positions agree with TRBD1. The CDR3 covers 12 residues. Germline trimming cut 7 bases from V and 8 bases from J; bases unmatched to any gene: 7.

This clonotype was counted ten times or more. The chain joins TRBV7-8 to TRBJ2-4; 10 nucleotides agree with TRBD1. With 6 bases clipped from V and 5 bases from J, the junction kept 1 base outside the gene matches. Germline V gene data show CDR1 as SGHVS and CDR2 as FQNEAQ. CDR3 size: 13 residues. CDR3 loop: CASRGTGENIQYF. The CDR3 nucleotides read TGTGCCAGCAGGGGGACAGGGGAAAACATTCAGTACTTC.